This T cell receptor beta chain was captured in a study of cytomegalovirus exposure and HLA in healthy donors. Looking at the study overall: The 110 or so validation repertoires used the same platform as the 500 to 700 first-cohort repertoires, a later analysis reported. Findings and limits, study-wide: Cytomegalovirus-associated status was assigned to some 160 TCR beta chains. The tendency of first-cohort TCR clusters to co-occur in the roughly 130 validation repertoires emerged from a later analysis. A few CMV-associated chains proved CMV antigen-specific in vitro.

As to this clone: Its target is not known.

This table comes from immunoSEQ multiplex PCR, and its TCRdb copy is limited to in-frame clones, with some not included. The sample yields approximately 99,000 clones, approximately 94% seen once. The sequence was obtained from a woman between 18 and 30 years old in good health and CMV-seronegative. The specimen sequenced was PBMCs.

CDR3 region: CASRGTGANSPLHF. CDR3 DNA sequence: TGTGCCAGCAGGGGGACAGGGGCGAATTCACCCCTCCACTTT. The rearrangement joins TRBV28 to TRBJ1-6; 10 bases are a match to TRBD1. V was clipped by 6 bases and J by 7 bases; unmatched bases: 3. CDR1 MDHEN and CDR2 SYDVKM come from the germline V gene. The CDR3 length is 14 residues.